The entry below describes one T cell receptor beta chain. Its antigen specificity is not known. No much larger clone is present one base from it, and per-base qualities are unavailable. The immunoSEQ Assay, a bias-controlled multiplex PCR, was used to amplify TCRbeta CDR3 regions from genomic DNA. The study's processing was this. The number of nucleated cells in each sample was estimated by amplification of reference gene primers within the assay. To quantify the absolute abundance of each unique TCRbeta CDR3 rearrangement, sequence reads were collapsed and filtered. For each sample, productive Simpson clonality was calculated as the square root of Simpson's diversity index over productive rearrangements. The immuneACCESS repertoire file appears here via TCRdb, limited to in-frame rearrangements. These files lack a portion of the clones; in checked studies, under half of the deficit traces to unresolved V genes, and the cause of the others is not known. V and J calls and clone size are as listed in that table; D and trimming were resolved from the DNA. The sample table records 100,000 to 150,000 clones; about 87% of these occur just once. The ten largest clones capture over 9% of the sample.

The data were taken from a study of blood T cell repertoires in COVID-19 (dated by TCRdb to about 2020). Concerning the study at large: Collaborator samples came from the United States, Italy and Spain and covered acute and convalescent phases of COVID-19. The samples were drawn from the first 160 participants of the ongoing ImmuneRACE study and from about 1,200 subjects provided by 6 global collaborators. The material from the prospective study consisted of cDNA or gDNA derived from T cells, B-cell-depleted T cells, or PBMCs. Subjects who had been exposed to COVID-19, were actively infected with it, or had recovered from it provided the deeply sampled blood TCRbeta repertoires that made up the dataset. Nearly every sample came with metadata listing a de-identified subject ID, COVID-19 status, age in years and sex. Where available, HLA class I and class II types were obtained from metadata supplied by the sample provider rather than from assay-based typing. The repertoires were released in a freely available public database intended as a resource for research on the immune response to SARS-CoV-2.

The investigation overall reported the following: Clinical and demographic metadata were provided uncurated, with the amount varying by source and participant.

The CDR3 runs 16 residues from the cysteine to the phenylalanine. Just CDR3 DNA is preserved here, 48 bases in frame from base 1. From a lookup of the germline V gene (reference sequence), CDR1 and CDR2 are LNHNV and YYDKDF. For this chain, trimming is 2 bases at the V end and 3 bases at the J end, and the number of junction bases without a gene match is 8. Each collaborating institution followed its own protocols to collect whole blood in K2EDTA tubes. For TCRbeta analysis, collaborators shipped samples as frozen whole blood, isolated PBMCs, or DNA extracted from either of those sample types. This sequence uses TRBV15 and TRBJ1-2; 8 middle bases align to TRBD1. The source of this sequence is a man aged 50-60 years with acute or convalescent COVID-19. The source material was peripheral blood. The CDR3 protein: CATSRTPDRADYGYTF. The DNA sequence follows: TGTGCCACCAGCAGAACCCCGGACAGGGCAGACTATGGCTACACCTTC.